A selection of T cell receptor beta chains follows, all from one sample in a study of T cells in Graves' hyperthyroidism and ophthalmopathy. TCRdb reanalysed the multiplex PCR reads using MiXCR and keeps one entry per CDR3 protein. Of around 450,000 distinct CDR3 sequences listed, 15% to 18% are singletons. The sequenced sample was blood. The receptors stem from a woman aged 18-35 years with Graves' hyperthyroidism. CDR3s include the opening cysteine and the closing phenylalanine or tryptophan. A D gene is named only where the DNA matches it firmly. Only part of the rows carry a size: once, few, many, or a class if the clone is expanded.

size	V	J	D	DNA	CDR3
many	TRBV6-1	TRBJ2-1	NA	TGTGCCAGCGGACGGCTAGAAAGCGATGAGCAGTTCTTC	CASGRLESDEQFF
many	TRBV4-1	TRBJ2-1	NA	TGCGCCAGCAGCCCCGGGACGGCCGCTAGGGGTTCCTACAATGAGCAGTTCTTC	CASSPGTAARGSYNEQFF
NA	TRBV6-5	TRBJ1-3	NA	TGTGCCAGCAGTTACGACGACGGCGCTGGAAACACCATATATTTT	CASSYDDGAGNTIYF
many	TRBV20-1	TRBJ2-3	TRBD1	TGCAGTGCTACAGGGGGCGTTCCAGATACGCAGTATTTT	CSATGGVPDTQYF
many	TRBV6-2/TRBV6-3	TRBJ1-3	NA	TGTGCCAGCAGTCCCCGGTCCTCTGGAAACACCATATATTTT	CASSPRSSGNTIYF
many	TRBV6-1	TRBJ2-2	NA	TGTGCCAGCAGAACAGATACCGGGGAGCTGTTTTTT	CASRTDTGELFF
many	TRBV18	TRBJ1-2	NA	TGTGCCAGCTCACCAGTAGATAACTATGGCTACACCTTC	CASSPVDNYGYTF
many	TRBV2	TRBJ2-1	NA	TGTGCCAGCAGGGGAGCTTACAATGAGCAGTTCTTC	CASRGAYNEQFF
many	TRBV5-1	TRBJ1-5	NA	TGCGCCAGCAGCTTGTGGGGGATAAGGGATCAGCCCCAGCATTTT	CASSLWGIRDQPQHF
few	TRBV27	TRBJ2-6	TRBD1	TGTGCCAGCAGTACCAACACGGGACAGGGTAACGCTGGGGCCAACGTCCTGACTTTC	CASSTNTGQGNAGANVLTF
few	TRBV20-1	TRBJ1-2	TRBD1	TGCAGTGCGCATGACACAGGCAGGGGGGGGTTTGGGGGCTACACCTTC	CSAHDTGRGGFGGYTF
many	TRBV10-1	TRBJ1-1	TRBD1	TGCGCCAGCAGTGAGGAGACAGGGGAAAGGAGAGACACTGAAGCTTTCTTT	CASSEETGERRDTEAFF
many	TRBV7-9	TRBJ1-2	NA	TGTGCCAGCAGCTCCCTGGCCGGACCCGGGACCTTC	CASSSLAGPGTF
NA	TRBV25-1	TRBJ2-2	NA	TGTGCCAGCAGTGAATTTTCGGCCGGGGAGCTGTTTTTT	CASSEFSAGELFF
many	TRBV5-1	TRBJ2-7	NA	TGCGCCAGCAGCTTGGATGGGGGCCCCCCCTACGAGCAGTACTTC	CASSLDGGPPYEQYF
few	TRBV20-1	TRBJ2-3	NA	TGCAGTGCTAGAGGGGATGGGTGGGCACTGGGGGGCACAGATACGCAGTATTTT	CSARGDGWALGGTDTQYF
NA	TRBV29-1	TRBJ1-3	NA	TGCAGCGTGCGCGGGGCTGGAAACACCATATATTTT	CSVRGAGNTIYF
NA	TRBV7-9	TRBJ1-2	NA	TGTGCCAGCAGCTTAGCACAGGGAGGGGTCTATGGCTACACCTTC	CASSLAQGGVYGYTF
NA	TRBV5-6	TRBJ2-5	TRBD1	TGTGCCAGCAGCTTGGTGGGACAGGGGGCGGCGGAGACCCAGTACTTC	CASSLVGQGAAETQYF
NA	TRBV7-9	TRBJ2-7	TRBD1	TGTGCCAGCAGCTCGAACCGGGACAGGGGCTTCTACGAGCAGTACTTC	CASSSNRDRGFYEQYF
NA	TRBV9	TRBJ2-4	NA	TGTGCCAGCAGCGCCCGAGGGGAACGGGGAAACATTCAGTACTTC	CASSARGERGNIQYF
few	TRBV2	TRBJ2-2	TRBD2	TGTGCCGGCAGTGAAGCGCGGCTAGCGGGGGGTCACAACACCGGGGAGCTGTTTTTT	CAGSEARLAGGHNTGELFF
few	TRBV4-2	TRBJ1-5	TRBD1	TGTGCCAGCAGCCAAGAGGACAGGGTGGATCAGCCCCAGCATTTT	CASSQEDRVDQPQHF
NA	TRBV2	TRBJ1-5	TRBD1	TGTGCCAGCAGGGACAGGGGGGATCAGCCCCAGCATTTT	CASRDRGDQPQHF
NA	TRBV6-1	TRBJ2-5	NA	TGTGCCAGCACAGGGGTAGACCAAGAGACCCAGTACTTC	CASTGVDQETQYF
many	TRBV15	TRBJ2-4	NA	TGTGCCACCAGTTGGACGGAGAAAAACATTCAGTACTTC	CATSWTEKNIQYF
many	TRBV10-1	TRBJ2-7	NA	TGCGCCAGCAGTGAGTCGGGGCAGGGAGGCGAGCAGTACTTC	CASSESGQGGEQYF
many	TRBV20-1	TRBJ2-1	TRBD2	TGCAGTGCTAGGGGTGTGCTAGCGGGAGGTTACAATGAGCAGTTCTTC	CSARGVLAGGYNEQFF
few	TRBV20-1	TRBJ2-3	NA	TGCAGTGCTAGAATGGCGGACGGCGCAGATACGCAGTATTTT	CSARMADGADTQYF